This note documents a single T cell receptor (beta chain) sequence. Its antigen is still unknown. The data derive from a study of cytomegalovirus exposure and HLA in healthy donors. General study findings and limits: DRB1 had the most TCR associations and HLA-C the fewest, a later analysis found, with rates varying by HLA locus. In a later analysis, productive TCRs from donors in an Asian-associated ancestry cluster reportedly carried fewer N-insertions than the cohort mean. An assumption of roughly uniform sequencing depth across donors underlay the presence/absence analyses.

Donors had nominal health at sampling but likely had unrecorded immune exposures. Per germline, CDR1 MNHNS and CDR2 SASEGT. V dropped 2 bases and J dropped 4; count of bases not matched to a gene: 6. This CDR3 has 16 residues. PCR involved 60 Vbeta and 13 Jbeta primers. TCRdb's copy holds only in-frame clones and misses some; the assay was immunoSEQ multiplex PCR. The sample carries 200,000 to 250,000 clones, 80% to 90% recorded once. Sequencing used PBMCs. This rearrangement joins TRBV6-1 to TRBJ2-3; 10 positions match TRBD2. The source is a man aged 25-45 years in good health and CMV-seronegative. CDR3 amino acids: CASSESGTSVPDTQYF. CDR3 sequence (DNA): TGTGCCAGCAGTGAATCGGGGACTAGCGTACCAGATACGCAGTATTTT.